Each of the 27 T cell receptor beta chains below was sequenced from the same sample in a study of blood T cell repertoires in COVID-19 (TCRdb year 2020). The method behind the library was the immunoSEQ multiplex PCR assay. Held by TCRdb, this immuneACCESS table contains in-frame sequences only and omits some clones. Under half of the omission traces to an unresolved V gene where checked; the cause of the rest is unknown. The sample data list around 460,000 clones, and roughly 89% of these were observed just once. The biggest ten clones account for roughly 0.78% of the sample. Sequenced sample: peripheral blood. These receptors originate from a man aged 18 to 30 with COVID-19, enrolled during active disease.

The chain employs TRBV15 and TRBJ2-7, with 9 bases that match TRBD2. CDR1 is LNHNV, CDR2 YYDKDF, per germline (reference sequence). This CDR3 region has 14 residues. V lost 1 base and J lost 7; bases outside the gene matches: 5. In DNA form, the CDR3 reads TGTGCCACCAGCAGAGGCGGGGGGGCGCAAGAGCAGTACTTC. The encoded protein is CATSRGGGAQEQYF. Full variable domain (rest looked up from reference TRBV15 and TRBJ2-7): DAMVIQNPRYQVTQFGKPVTLSCSQTLNHNVMYWYQQKSSQAPKLLFHYYDKDFNNEADTPDNFQSRRPNTSFCFLDIRSPGLGDTAMYLCATSRGGGAQEQYFGPGTRLTVT.

The chain uses TRBV23-1 and TRBJ2-5, with unresolved D. TRBV23-1 is an ORF; its function is uncertain. CDR3 size: 12 residues. V was clipped by 3 bases and J by 5 bases, with 7 bases between them. CDR3: CASSQRWETQYF. The CDR3 nucleotides read TGCGCCAGCAGTCAGAGGTGGGAGACCCAGTACTTC.

This chain links TRBV2 with TRBJ1-5, with 7 bases identical to TRBD1. The V and J ends lost 8 bases and 3 bases, in that order; junction bases with no gene match: 4. Germline V CDR1 and CDR2: SNHLY, FYNNEI. The CDR3 has 13 residues. Here the CDR3 DNA reads TGTGCCAGCGGGGACAGCGTCAATCAGCCCCAGCATTTT. It is translated as CASGDSVNQPQHF. Filled out from reference TRBV2 and TRBJ1-5, the complete variable domain reads EPEVTQTPSHQVTQMGQEVILRCVPISNHLYFYWYRQILGQKVEFLVSFYNNEISEKSEIFDDQFSVERPDGSNFTLKIRSTKLEDSAMYFCASGDSVNQPQHFGDGTRLSIL.

This clone appeared a single time. V is TRBV3-1 (or the pseudogene TRBV3-2) and J is TRBJ2-1, with D tentatively TRBD2 (6 bases). V lost 4 bases and J lost 7, with 17 bases in between. The germline V gene has CDR1 LGHDT and CDR2 YNNKEL (reference sequence). CDR3 length: 15 residues. Here the CDR3 reads CASSPKDYGVNEQFF. DNA for the CDR3: TGTGCCAGCAGCCCGAAGGACTACGGTGTAAATGAGCAGTTCTTC.

The chain carries TRBV18 and TRBJ1-1; 7 positions agree with TRBD1. Trimming at V came to 1 base and at J to 3 bases, leaving 5 bases not matched to a gene. The germline gives CDR1 KGHSH, CDR2 LQKENI. This CDR3 contains 15 residues. In nucleotides, the CDR3 is TGTGCCAGCTCACCACTAGACAGGGTGGACACTGAAGCTTTCTTT. Amino acid sequence: CASSPLDRVDTEAFF.

CDR3 sequence: CASSLGHNTEAFF. CDR3 nucleotides: TGTGCCAGCAGCTTGGGACATAACACTGAAGCTTTCTTT. This chain connects TRBV11-1 to TRBJ1-1, with a weak D call TRBD1 (6 bases). Deletions cut 3 bases from V and 2 bases from J, with 7 bases between. The CDR3 runs to 13 residues. Germline V CDR1 and CDR2: SGHAT, FQDESV (reference sequence).

The chain carries TRBV24-1 and TRBJ1-2; D ambiguous. V was trimmed by 4 bases and J by 4 bases, leaving 12 bases between them. This CDR3 region has 14 residues. Germline assignment: CDR1 KGHDR and CDR2 SFDVKD. Written as DNA, the CDR3 is TGTGCCACCAGTGACTCCCAGGTGGGCTATGGCTACACCTTC. It encodes CATSDSQVGYGYTF.

The chain uses TRBV7-9 and TRBJ2-7; 8 nucleotides agree with TRBD1. Germline V gives CDR1 SEHNR, CDR2 FQNEAQ (reference sequence). V dropped 5 bases and J dropped 1; count of bases not matched to a gene: 4. The CDR3 is made up of 14 amino acids. Here the CDR3 reads CASSRTGKSYEQYF. In nucleotides, the CDR3 is TGTGCCAGCAGCCGGACAGGGAAGTCCTACGAGCAGTACTTC.

In this sample, this clone turned up once. The chain uses TRBV2 and TRBJ2-7; D perhaps matches TRBD2 (6 bases). Germline V gene data show CDR1 as SNHLY and CDR2 as FYNNEI. V was trimmed by 6 bases and J by 0 bases, leaving 15 bases between them. The CDR3 extends over 15 amino acids. CDR3 bases: TGTGCCAGCAGGGGGGGACCTTTTAGCTCCTACGAGCAGTACTTC. Protein product: CASRGGPFSSYEQYF. The whole variable domain, filled in from reference TRBV2 and TRBJ2-7, reads EPEVTQTPSHQVTQMGQEVILRCVPISNHLYFYWYRQILGQKVEFLVSFYNNEISEKSEIFDDQFSVERPDGSNFTLKIRSTKLEDSAMYFCASRGGPFSSYEQYFGPGTRLTVT.

The CDR3 DNA sequence: TGTGCCAGCAGCTTAGGCAGGGGCCCCCACTATGGCTACACCTTC. Protein product: CASSLGRGPHYGYTF. The chain joins TRBV13 to TRBJ1-2; a weak D match, TRBD1 (6 bases). This CDR3 has 15 residues. The germline V gene has CDR1 PRHDT and CDR2 FYEKMQ (reference sequence). V shed 0 bases and J shed 3 bases, with 11 bases lying between them.

To note about this clone: Its ends do not fully match the called genes, so a read error is possible. The rearrangement uses TRBV6-5 and TRBJ2-7; 8 bases agree with TRBD1. Germline V gene lookup returns CDR1 MNHEY and CDR2 SVGAGI. The CDR3 length is 12 residues. The CDR3 DNA is TGTGCCAGCAGAGGCCCCTCGGACAGGGATGGATTC. Protein product: CASRGPSDRDGF.

The chain links TRBV10-3 to TRBJ2-3; 8 nucleotides align to TRBD1. J gave up 4 bases and V 5 bases, and 8 bases lay outside the gene matches. The CDR3 sequence is 15 residues long. Germline lookup yields CDR1 ENHRY and CDR2 SYGVKD. The CDR3 region has the DNA TGTGCCATCAGTATGACAGGGGTAGATTCAGATACGCAGTATTTT. Its translation is CAISMTGVDSDTQYF.

This chain links TRBV11-3 with TRBJ2-5; D possibly corresponds to TRBD2 (5 bases). Trimming left V 1 base short and J 4 bases short, with 16 bases between. The germline CDR1 and CDR2 sequences are SGHNT and YENEEA. The CDR3 covers 16 residues. The CDR3 spells CASSLGLGVHIETQYF. CDR3 sequence (DNA): TGTGCCAGCAGCTTAGGTTTGGGAGTTCATATAGAGACCCAGTACTTC.

This chain uses TRBV6-5 with TRBJ1-1; D is unclear. Trimming shortened V by 6 bases and J by 0 bases, and 11 bases separated the two germline ends. The CDR3 is made up of 14 amino acids. Looked up from germline, CDR1 is MNHEY and CDR2 is SVGAGI. The CDR3 nucleotides are TGTGCCAGCAGGGCCCTTGTGTTGAACACTGAAGCTTTCTTT. Amino acids: CASRALVLNTEAFF.

V is TRBV27 and J is TRBJ2-1; 8 bases align to TRBD1. Per the germline V gene, CDR1 is MNHEY and CDR2 is SMNVEV (reference sequence). V lost 3 bases and J lost 9; bases outside the gene matches: 10. The CDR3 runs to 15 residues. CDR3 protein: CASSFEGRGRGEQFF. CDR3 sequence (DNA): TGTGCCAGCAGTTTTGAGGGCAGGGGGCGCGGTGAGCAGTTCTTC.

The rearrangement joins TRBV19 to TRBJ1-2; D is unresolved. The CDR3 covers 13 residues. With 0 bases removed from V and 5 bases from J, the gap between germline ends came to 7 bases. The V gene's germline CDR1 is LNHDA and CDR2 SQIVND (reference sequence). CDR3 sequence reads: CASSIDPVYGYTF. CDR3 DNA sequence: TGTGCCAGTAGTATAGATCCTGTATATGGCTACACCTTC.

V is TRBV21-1 and J is TRBJ2-1; the D call in the table, TRBD1, was not verified against the DNA. TRBV21-1 is a pseudogene. CDR3 length: 17 residues. The CDR3 sequence: CASSKVEEGASYNEQFF. The CDR3 DNA reads TGTGCCAGCAGCAAAGTGGAGGAGGGGGCCTCCTACAATGAGCAGTTCTTC.

J is TRBJ1-2 and V is TRBV7-2; the match to TRBD1 covers 8 bases. Trimming at V came to 5 bases and at J to 5 bases, leaving 10 bases not matched to a gene. CDR1 is SGHTA and CDR2 is FQGNSA in the germline V gene. The length of the CDR3 is 15 residues. DNA of the CDR3: TGTGCCAGCAGCCCCGACAGGGGCGAATGGTATGGCTACACCTTC. Its translation is CASSPDRGEWYGYTF.

This chain joins TRBV25-1 and TRBJ1-1; 7 positions agree with TRBD1. Germline V gene sequence: CDR1 MGHDK, CDR2 SYGVNS. Unmatched junction bases numbered 7, after V lost 3 bases and J lost 6 bases. The CDR3 runs to 14 residues. As DNA, the CDR3 is TGTGCCAGCAGTGACACCACAGGGGTGGCTGAAGCTTTCTTT. It yields the protein CASSDTTGVAEAFF.

The chain has TRBV18 and TRBJ2-2, with D maybe TRBD2 (5 bases). Germline-derived CDR1 and CDR2 are KGHSH and LQKENI. This CDR3 spans 16 amino acids. With 3 bases removed from V and 0 bases from J, the gap between germline ends came to 11 bases. CDR3 loop: CASSPYGESNTGELFF. In DNA form, the CDR3 reads TGTGCCAGCTCACCTTATGGGGAGTCGAACACCGGGGAGCTGTTTTTT.

This chain links TRBV6-1 with TRBJ1-2; no clear D. There are 15 residues in the CDR3. Germline values: CDR1 MNHNS, CDR2 SASEGT. The V end was cut by 0 bases, the J end by 5 bases, with 13 bases between. The CDR3 DNA reads as TGTGCCAGCAGTGAAGCCTACCCGGGAGGGTATGGCTACACCTTC. It yields the protein CASSEAYPGGYGYTF.

This chain joins TRBV30 and TRBJ2-2; a weak D match, TRBD2 (5 bases). Trimming cost V 5 bases and J 1 base, with 8 bases left between them. The CDR3 runs 13 residues. Germline V gene data show CDR1 as GTSNPN and CDR2 as SVGIG (reference sequence). Here the CDR3 reads CAWDRENTGELFF. In nucleotides, the CDR3 is TGTGCCTGGGACCGGGAGAACACCGGGGAGCTGTTTTTT.

The chain joins TRBV4-1 to TRBJ1-2; 7 nucleotides match TRBD1. Germline CDR1 and CDR2: MGHRA and YSYEKL. The CDR3 runs to 13 residues. Trimming at V came to 1 base and at J to 8 bases, leaving 4 bases not matched to a gene. CDR3 DNA: TGCGCCAGCAGCCAAGCGGCAGGGGGAGGCTACACCTTC. Protein: CASSQAAGGGYTF.

This clone has just one count. The chain has TRBV11-2 and TRBJ2-5; no clear D gene. The CDR3 sequence is 15 residues long. Germline V lookup: CDR1 SGHAT, CDR2 FQNNGV. V was clipped by 2 bases and J by 1 base, with 11 bases between them. The CDR3 here is CASSLSPRFQETQYF. The CDR3 nucleotides are TGTGCCAGCAGCTTATCTCCCAGATTCCAAGAGACCCAGTACTTC. The full variable domain, completed using reference TRBV11-2 and TRBJ2-5, is EAGVAQSPRYKIIEKRQSVAFWCNPISGHATLYWYQQILGQGPKLLIQFQNNGVVDDSQLPKDRFSAERLKGVDSTLKIQPAKLEDSAVYLCASSLSPRFQETQYFGPGTRLLVL.

The chain combines TRBV18 with TRBJ1-6, with D hard to call. CDR3 size: 15 residues. V gave up 1 base and J gave up 9 bases, with 13 bases separating them. Germline-derived CDR1 and CDR2 are KGHSH and LQKENI. CDR3 DNA: TGTGCCAGCTCACCACTTTCCGGGGAAGGTTCACCCCTCCACTTT. Its protein is CASSPLSGEGSPLHF.

The J gene is TRBJ1-4, the V gene TRBV5-1, with D possibly matching TRBD1 (6 bases). The germline V gene has CDR1 SGHRS and CDR2 YFSETQ. The CDR3 sequence is 14 residues long. Trimming stripped 1 base from V and 7 bases from J, with 11 bases between. For the CDR3, the DNA is TGCGCCAGCAGCTTGCAACAGGGAGTTGAAAAACTGTTTTTT. Amino acids: CASSLQQGVEKLFF. Full variable domain (outside the CDR3, taken from reference TRBV5-1 and TRBJ1-4): KAGVTQTPRYLIKTRGQQVTLSCSPISGHRSVSWYQQTPGQGLQFLFEYFSETQRNKGNFPGRFSGRQFSNSRSEMNVSTLELGDSALYLCASSLQQGVEKLFFGSGTQLSVL.

The gene calls are TRBV4-2 and TRBJ1-2; perhaps TRBD1 as D (5 bases). Trimming removed 0 bases at V and 3 bases at J, with 11 bases between. This CDR3 has 15 residues. The germline V gene has CDR1 LGHNA and CDR2 YNFKEQ. CDR3 protein: CASSQEGRVDYGYTF. CDR3 in DNA: TGTGCCAGCAGCCAAGAGGGCAGGGTAGACTATGGCTACACCTTC.